These T cell receptor beta chains were read from a single sample in a study of control samples from healthy donors and cancer patients. Method: immunoSEQ multiplex PCR; TCRdb's copy keeps in-frame clones and lacks some. This table holds roughly 130,000 clones, approximately 90% found once. What was sequenced was blood. These receptors came from a man younger than 30 in good health. The CDR3 runs from the conserved cysteine through the conserved F or W. Each record gives: J gene, V gene, clone size, CDR3 protein. The listing skips clone size in some rows; elsewhere it reads once, few, many or a size class.

TRBJ1-4 | TRBV27 | - | CASSLSGRSKGINEKLFF
TRBJ1-4 | TRBV5-1 | - | CASSPTGTGGGEKLFF
TRBJ1-4 | TRBV6-5 | - | CASSQSLANEKLFF
TRBJ1-1 | TRBV7-9 | - | CAGRDGENTEAFF
TRBJ2-7 | TRBV6-1 | - | CASSEWAATNEQYF
TRBJ2-2 | TRBV11-3 | - | CASSLWDRGSTGELFF
TRBJ2-4 | TRBV18 | - | CASSRPGGGEAKNIQYF
TRBJ2-2 | TRBV7-9 | - | CASSSRQGENTGELFF
TRBJ1-4 | TRBV15 | - | CATSRYQAGAEKLFF
TRBJ2-7 | TRBV5-1 | - | CASSSLTSGGVSYEQYF
TRBJ1-1 | TRBV6-5 | - | CASSSGTTNTEAFF
TRBJ1-1 | TRBV6-5 | few | CASKGRSTEAFF
TRBJ2-1 | TRBV7-9 | - | CASSPRQGYNEQFF
TRBJ1-4 | TRBV2 | - | CASRFEATNEKLFF
TRBJ2-3 | TRBV5-1 | - | CASSLAGLAPDTQYF
TRBJ2-7 | TRBV19 | - | CASSMVLGRQTYEQYF
TRBJ2-3 | TRBV7-2 | once | CASSFPGTQYF
TRBJ1-1 | TRBV5-1 | - | CASSLSGANTEAFF
TRBJ2-7 | TRBV6-5 | - | CASSPVYGPREQYF
TRBJ2-5 | TRBV4-1 | - | CASSQGRADQETQYF
TRBJ2-2 | TRBV5-1 | - | CASSPGTVERRTGELFF
TRBJ2-1 | TRBV11-3 | - | CASSLGDRGLSNEQFF
TRBJ1-1 | TRBV7-9 | - | CASSPLSMNTEAFF
TRBJ2-5 | TRBV30 | - | CAWTGGETQYF
TRBJ2-3 | TRBV5-1 | - | CASSLVISSTDTQYF
TRBJ1-2 | TRBV6-5 | - | CASSTERDGYTF